Listed below are T cell receptor beta chains from one sample, sequenced in a study of T cells after yellow fever vaccination. One entry per CDR3 protein, called by TCRdb with MiXCR from the 5' RACE reads. The table shows hundreds of thousands of distinct CDR3 sequences, with 9% to 15% occurring only once. The sequencing used PBMCs, collected on the day of the yellow fever booster vaccination. These receptors originate from a man aged 30-40 years who received the YFV17D yellow fever vaccine. The CDR3 runs from the conserved cysteine through the conserved F or W. A D gene is named only where the DNA matches it firmly. The size of a clone is reported for some rows only, either as once, few or many, or as a class for expanded clones.

>15|.|TRBJ2-3|TRBV20-1|.
TGCAGTGCTAGAGATCGTAAGGGAGGCCACGATACGCAGTATTTT
CSARDRKGGHDTQYF
>12|.|TRBJ1-2|TRBV12-3/TRBV12-4|many
TGTGCCAGCACTCTGATCGGCTATGGCTACACCTTC
CASTLIGYGYTF
>14|TRBD1|TRBJ2-5|TRBV20-1|.
TGCAGTGCCATCCCGCTGACAGGGCTGGAGACCCAGTACTTC
CSAIPLTGLETQYF
>14|TRBD2|TRBJ2-1|TRBV20-1|few
TGCAGTGCCCCCGGGCGGGAGCTCTACAATGAGCAGTTCTTC
CSAPGRELYNEQFF
>13|.|TRBJ1-1|TRBV5-6|.
TGTGCCAGCAGCTTCCCGGGGAGGGCTGAAGCTTTCTTT
CASSFPGRAEAFF
>16|TRBD1|TRBJ2-1|TRBV5-5|few
TGTGCCAGCAGTTTCCCGCCGGGACAGGGACCCAATGAGCAGTTCTTC
CASSFPPGQGPNEQFF
>13|TRBD1|TRBJ1-2|TRBV29-1|few
TGCAGCGCCAGGACAGGGGGTAAATATGGCTACACCTTC
CSARTGGKYGYTF
>19|TRBD2|TRBJ2-5|TRBV20-1|few
TGCTGTGCTAGAGATCTGAGTAGGGCTAGCGGGAGGGCCTTTGAGACCCAGTACTTC
CCARDLSRASGRAFETQYF
>14|TRBD1|TRBJ2-7|TRBV19|.
TGTGCCAGTAGAGGACAGGCCCCTGGGGTTGAGCAGTACTTC
CASRGQAPGVEQYF
>18|.|TRBJ2-6|TRBV5-1|.
TGCGCCAGCAGCCGTCAGGGCCCCCAGGGTTCTGGGGCCAACGTCCTGACTTTC
CASSRQGPQGSGANVLTF
>16|TRBD2|TRBJ2-1|TRBV7-7|.
TGTGCTAGCAGCCCCCGGGACTACAGCTCCTACAATGAGCAGTTCTTC
CASSPRDYSSYNEQFF
>16|TRBD2|TRBJ2-3|TRBV5-1|few
TGCGCCAGCAGCATTCGACTAGCGGGGAGCACAGATACGCAGTATTTT
CASSIRLAGSTDTQYF
>14|TRBD2|TRBJ2-1|TRBV12-5|many
TGTGCTAGTGTTCCTAGCGGGAGTGGGACTGAGCAGTTCTTC
CASVPSGSGTEQFF
>15|TRBD1|TRBJ2-7|TRBV10-3|.
TGTGCCATCAGTGAAGGACAGGTAGTTCTCTACGAGCAGTACTTC
CAISEGQVVLYEQYF
>19|.|TRBJ2-4|TRBV21-1|.
TGTGCCAGCAGCAACCCTTCCCAACTAGCGCTTAAAGCCAAAAACATTCAGTACTTC
CASSNPSQLALKAKNIQYF
>14|TRBD2|TRBJ2-1|TRBV5-4|.
TGTGCCAGCAGCGGAACCGGGACTAGCTTTGAGCAGTTCTTC
CASSGTGTSFEQFF
>16|.|TRBJ2-2|TRBV5-4|.
TGTGCCAGCAGCTTTGGGTCTAGCGAGAACACCGGGGAGCTGTTTTTT
CASSFGSSENTGELFF